One sample yielded the 22 T cell receptor beta chains listed below, sequenced in a study of blood T cell repertoires in COVID-19. The method was immunoSEQ multiplex PCR; TCRdb's version includes in-frame clones alone and lacks a portion of them. There are tens of thousands of clones in the sample; roughly 78% occur only once, and roughly a fifth lies in the top ten. The sequencing input was peripheral blood. These receptors all come from a human donor in a cohort sampled during active COVID-19.

The rearrangement links TRBV3-1 (or the pseudogene TRBV3-2) to TRBJ1-1, with a tentative D call TRBD1 (6 bases). V was shortened by 1 base and J by 0 bases, with 9 bases between the two germline ends. Germline CDR1 and CDR2: LGHDT and YNNKEL (reference sequence). CDR3 size: 15 residues. Here the CDR3 reads CASSQGQVLNTEAFF. Written as DNA, the CDR3 is TGTGCCAGCAGCCAAGGACAGGTCTTGAACACTGAAGCTTTCTTT.

This chain joins TRBV19 and TRBJ2-3; 11 bases map to TRBD1. V lost 5 bases, J lost 4 bases, and 5 bases stayed unmatched. This CDR3 contains 15 residues. Germline CDR1 reads LNHDA; CDR2 reads SQIVND (reference sequence). This chain's CDR3 is CASSPDRGLSDTQYF. As DNA, the CDR3 is TGTGCCAGTAGTCCGGACAGGGGGCTGTCAGATACGCAGTATTTT.

This clone has only one observation. V usage is TRBV5-6 and J usage is TRBJ2-7; tentative D call: TRBD2 (5 bases). V was trimmed by 3 bases and J by 6 bases, leaving 13 bases between them. Germline loops: CDR1 SGHDT, CDR2 YYEEEE. The CDR3 sequence is 13 residues long. CDR3 protein: CASSYGVPGEQYF. As DNA, the CDR3 is TGTGCCAGCAGCTACGGGGTCCCCGGCGAGCAGTACTTC.

This clone has a single count. The chain is built from TRBV4-2 and TRBJ1-5; D unresolved. The V gene lost 1 base and the J gene lost 8 bases, with 12 bases spanning the gap. The CDR3 is made up of 14 amino acids. Per germline, CDR1 LGHNA and CDR2 YNFKEQ. The CDR3 sequence: CASSQGAGIEPQHF. CDR3 sequence (DNA): TGTGCCAGCAGCCAAGGAGCGGGGATTGAGCCCCAGCATTTT.

This clone was detected ten times or more. The V call is TRBV6-5, the J call TRBJ1-1, with a weak D call TRBD1 (6 bases). The germline V gene has CDR1 MNHEY and CDR2 SVGAGI. The CDR3 is made up of 14 amino acids. Trimming took 8 bases from V and 4 from J, leaving 17 bases between them. This CDR3 is CASRWQGWSTEAFF. In DNA form, the CDR3 reads TGTGCCAGCCGATGGCAGGGGTGGAGCACTGAAGCTTTCTTT.

The chain carries TRBV7-2 and TRBJ1-1, with TRBD1 matching over 7 bases. CDR3 length: 15 residues. Looked up from germline, CDR1 is SGHTA and CDR2 is FQGNSA. The V segment lost 1 base and the J segment 1 base; nucleotides outside the gene matches: 3. The CDR3 sequence: CASSLGGTANTEAFF. The DNA for the CDR3 is TGTGCCAGCAGCTTAGGTGGGACAGCGAACACTGAAGCTTTCTTT.

This clone was observed a handful of times. The V and J genes are TRBV4-1 and TRBJ2-7; D is possibly TRBD2 (6 bases). CDR3 length: 13 amino acids. The germline V gene encodes CDR1 MGHRA and CDR2 YSYEKL. V was clipped by 4 bases and J by 6 bases, with 13 bases between them. The CDR3 loop reads CASSPSGASEQYF. The CDR3 nucleotides are TGCGCCAGCAGCCCGTCGGGAGCGAGCGAGCAGTACTTC.

The chain uses TRBV7-9 and TRBJ2-3; a possible D gene is TRBD2 (6 bases). CDR1 is SEHNR and CDR2 is FQNEAQ in the germline V gene (reference sequence). Deletions cut 1 base from V and 9 bases from J, with 20 bases between. This CDR3 has 16 amino acids. CDR3 residues: CASSLEGPPGLGTQYF. The DNA of the CDR3 is TGTGCCAGCAGCTTAGAGGGCCCACCGGGACTCGGAACGCAGTATTTT.

The V and J genes are TRBV2 and TRBJ2-7; 7 positions match TRBD2. In germline, CDR1 is SNHLY, CDR2 FYNNEI. The V and J ends lost 10 bases and 5 bases, in that order; junction bases with no gene match: 11. The CDR3 covers 13 residues. CDR3 bases: TGTGCCACCCGTGAGGGGAGGGGCGACGAGCAGTACTTC. Translated, it gives CATREGRGDEQYF.

The chain carries TRBV6-4 and TRBJ1-5; D is undetermined. The germline V and J ends were trimmed by 3 bases and 4 bases, with 10 bases remaining between them. CDR1 is MRHNA and CDR2 is SNTAGT in the germline V gene. The CDR3 extends over 14 amino acids. CDR3 sequence: CASSESDGNQPQHF. Here the CDR3 DNA reads TGTGCCAGCAGTGAAAGCGACGGAAATCAGCCCCAGCATTTT.

The genes are TRBV6-5 and TRBJ1-1, with D tentatively TRBD1 (6 bases). Trimming cost V 11 bases and J 1 base, with 14 bases left between them. Germline loops: CDR1 MNHEY, CDR2 SVGAGI. The CDR3 runs to 13 residues. CDR3 protein: CASRGGPNTEAFF. CDR3 sequence (DNA): TGTGCCTCCCGGGGGGGGCCGAACACTGAAGCTTTCTTT.

V usage is TRBV7-2 and J usage is TRBJ2-4, with TRBD2 as a possible D gene (5 bases). The V gene lost 5 bases and the J gene lost 7 bases, with 12 bases spanning the gap. Per the germline V gene, CDR1 is SGHTA and CDR2 is FQGNSA. The CDR3 is made up of 13 amino acids. The CDR3 DNA reads TGTGCCAGCAGCCCGGGATCGAGTAACATTCAGTACTTC. Translating it yields CASSPGSSNIQYF.

The rearrangement uses TRBV5-5 and TRBJ2-7; D is perhaps TRBD1 (5 bases). The CDR3 runs to 15 residues. V lost 2 bases and J lost 2, with 14 bases in between. Per the germline V gene, CDR1 is SGHKS and CDR2 is YYEKEE (reference sequence). The CDR3 DNA follows: TGTGCCAGCAGCTTAACGGCGCAGGGTCCCTACGAGCAGTACTTC. This gives the protein CASSLTAQGPYEQYF.

The rearrangement links TRBV18 to TRBJ1-5; 8 nucleotides align to TRBD1. The CDR3 is made up of 14 amino acids. The germline V gene has CDR1 KGHSH and CDR2 LQKENI. The V segment lost 6 bases and the J segment 1 base; nucleotides outside the gene matches: 2. The CDR3 loop is CASSRDRSNQPQHF. CDR3 in DNA: TGTGCCAGCTCGCGGGACAGGAGCAATCAGCCCCAGCATTTT.

The rearrangement joins TRBV19 to TRBJ1-1; D is possibly TRBD1 (5 bases). This CDR3 has 12 residues. V was pared by 8 bases and J by 3 bases, with 10 bases between. Germline-derived CDR1 and CDR2 are LNHDA and SQIVND (reference sequence). This CDR3 reads CASSSGYTEAFF. Written as DNA, the CDR3 is TGTGCCAGTTCTTCAGGGTACACTGAAGCTTTCTTT.

The chain employs TRBV6-4 and TRBJ2-7, with 7 bases lining up with TRBD1. The CDR3 covers 14 residues. J was trimmed by 3 bases and V by 7 bases; bases with no gene match: 9. Germline assignment: CDR1 MRHNA and CDR2 SNTAGT. The CDR3 is CASTRGWDSYEQYF. CDR3 nucleotide sequence: TGTGCCAGCACCCGAGGGTGGGACAGCTACGAGCAGTACTTC.

The chain employs TRBV10-3 and TRBJ2-3; TRBD2 matches 13 bases. This CDR3 spans 15 amino acids. The J segment lost 4 bases and the V segment lost 6 bases, leaving 4 bases of the junction unmatched. Germline values: CDR1 ENHRY, CDR2 SYGVKD. The CDR3 spells CAISPGLAGPDTQYF. CDR3 in DNA: TGTGCCATCAGCCCGGGACTAGCGGGGCCAGATACGCAGTATTTT.

The genes are TRBV10-3 and TRBJ1-2; a possible D gene is TRBD1 (5 bases). Germline values: CDR1 ENHRY, CDR2 SYGVKD. V was cut by 10 bases and J by 0 bases, with 9 bases left in between. The CDR3 has 12 residues. The DNA of the CDR3 is TGTGCCACCGGGACTGCTAACTATGGCTACACCTTC. Encoded protein: CATGTANYGYTF.

This rearrangement joins TRBV4-2 to TRBJ2-7; 7 nucleotides align to TRBD2. The CDR3 has 15 amino acids. Trimming at V came to 5 bases and at J to 0 bases, leaving 7 bases not matched to a gene. Germline V CDR1 and CDR2: LGHNA, YNFKEQ. The CDR3 bases are TGTGCCAGCAGCTTCGGGGGGTCAGACTCCTACGAGCAGTACTTC. This codes for CASSFGGSDSYEQYF.

The chain recombines TRBV5-1 with TRBJ1-5, with a weak D call TRBD1 (5 bases). The germline V and J ends were trimmed by 3 bases and 4 bases, with 11 bases remaining between them. This CDR3 has 14 residues. CDR1 SGHRS and CDR2 YFSETQ come from the germline V gene. The CDR3 here is CASSSAGGNQPQHF. CDR3 sequence (DNA): TGCGCCAGCAGCTCGGCCGGGGGAAATCAGCCCCAGCATTTT.

The V call is TRBV4-1, the J call TRBJ2-7; perhaps TRBD2 as D (5 bases). V lost 5 bases and J 2 bases, leaving 7 bases between the germline ends. The CDR3 sequence is 12 residues long. Germline loops: CDR1 MGHRA, CDR2 YSYEKL. The CDR3 loop reads CASSGGPYEQYF. In DNA, the CDR3 is TGCGCCAGCAGCGGAGGACCCTACGAGCAGTACTTC.

This clone was counted a single time. V is TRBV19 and J is TRBJ2-6; D gene unclear. The CDR3 contains 14 residues. V was cut by 10 bases and J by 1 base, with 11 bases left in between. The germline gives CDR1 LNHDA, CDR2 SQIVND (reference sequence). The CDR3, as DNA: TGTGCCACCACCGCTCAGTCTGGGGCCAACGTCCTGACTTTC. Translation: CATTAQSGANVLTF.